This TCR beta chain was documented in a study of cytomegalovirus exposure and HLA in healthy donors. Study results and caveats: HLA-A and HLA-B allele assignments for most subjects were reportedly predicted accurately using TCR beta sequences.

Trimming took 6 bases from V and 2 from J, leaving 11 bases between them. The germline CDR1 and CDR2 sequences are MNHNY and SVGAGI (reference sequence). The CDR3 runs to 13 residues. The PCR had 60 Vbeta and 13 Jbeta primers. The assay was immunoSEQ multiplex PCR, and TCRdb's table has in-frame clones only and misses some. The sample holds hundreds of thousands of clones, approximately 78% seen once. About this clone: Its antigen remains unknown.

The TCR comes from a male donor in good health and CMV-seronegative. The chain joins TRBV6-6 to TRBJ2-7; D is perhaps TRBD1 (5 bases). Source material: PBMCs. CDR3 nucleotides: TGTGCCAGCAGCCAAGACAGAACCTACGAGCAGTACTTC. Its translation is CASSQDRTYEQYF.